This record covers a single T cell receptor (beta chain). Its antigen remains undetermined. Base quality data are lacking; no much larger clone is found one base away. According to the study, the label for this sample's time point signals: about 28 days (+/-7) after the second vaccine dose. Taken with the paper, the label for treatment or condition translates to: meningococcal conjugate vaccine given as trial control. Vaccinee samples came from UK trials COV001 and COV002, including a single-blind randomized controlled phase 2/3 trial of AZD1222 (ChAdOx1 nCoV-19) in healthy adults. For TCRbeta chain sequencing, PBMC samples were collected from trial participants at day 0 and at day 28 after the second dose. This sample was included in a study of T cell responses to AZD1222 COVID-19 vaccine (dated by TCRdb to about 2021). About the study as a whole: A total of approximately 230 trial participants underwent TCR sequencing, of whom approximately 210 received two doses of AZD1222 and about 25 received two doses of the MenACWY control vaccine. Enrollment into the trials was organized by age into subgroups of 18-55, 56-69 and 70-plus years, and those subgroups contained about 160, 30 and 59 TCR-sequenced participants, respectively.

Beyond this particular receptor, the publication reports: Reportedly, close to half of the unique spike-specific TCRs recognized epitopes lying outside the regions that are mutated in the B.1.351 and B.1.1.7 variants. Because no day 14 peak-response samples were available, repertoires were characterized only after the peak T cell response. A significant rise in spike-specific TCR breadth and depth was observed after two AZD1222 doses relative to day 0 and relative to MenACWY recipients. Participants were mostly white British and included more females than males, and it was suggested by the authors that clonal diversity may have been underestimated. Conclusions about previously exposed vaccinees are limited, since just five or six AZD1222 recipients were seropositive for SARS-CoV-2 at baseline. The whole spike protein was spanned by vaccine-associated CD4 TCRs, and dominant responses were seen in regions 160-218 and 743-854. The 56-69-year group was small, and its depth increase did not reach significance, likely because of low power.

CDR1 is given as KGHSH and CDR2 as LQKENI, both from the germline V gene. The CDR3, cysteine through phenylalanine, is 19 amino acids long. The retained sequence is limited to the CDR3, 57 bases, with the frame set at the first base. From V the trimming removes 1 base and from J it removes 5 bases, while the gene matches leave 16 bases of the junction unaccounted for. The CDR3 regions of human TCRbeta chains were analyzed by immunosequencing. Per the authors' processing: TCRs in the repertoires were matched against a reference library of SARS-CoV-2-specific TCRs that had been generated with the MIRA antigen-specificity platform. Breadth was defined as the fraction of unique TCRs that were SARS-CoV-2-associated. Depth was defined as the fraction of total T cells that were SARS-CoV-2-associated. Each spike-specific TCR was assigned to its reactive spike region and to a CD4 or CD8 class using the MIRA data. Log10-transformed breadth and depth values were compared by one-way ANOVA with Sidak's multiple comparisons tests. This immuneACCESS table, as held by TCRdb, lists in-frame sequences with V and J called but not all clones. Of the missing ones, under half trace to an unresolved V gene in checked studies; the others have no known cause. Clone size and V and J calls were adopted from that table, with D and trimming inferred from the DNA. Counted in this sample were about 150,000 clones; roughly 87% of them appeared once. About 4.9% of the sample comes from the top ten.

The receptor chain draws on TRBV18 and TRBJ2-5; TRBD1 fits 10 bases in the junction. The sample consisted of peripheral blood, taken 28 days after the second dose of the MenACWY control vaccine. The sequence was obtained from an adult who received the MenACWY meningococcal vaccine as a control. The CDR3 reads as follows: CASSPLGTGATAGRETQYF. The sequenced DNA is TGTGCCAGCTCACCACTCGGGACAGGGGCGACAGCGGGACGGGAGACCCAGTACTTC.